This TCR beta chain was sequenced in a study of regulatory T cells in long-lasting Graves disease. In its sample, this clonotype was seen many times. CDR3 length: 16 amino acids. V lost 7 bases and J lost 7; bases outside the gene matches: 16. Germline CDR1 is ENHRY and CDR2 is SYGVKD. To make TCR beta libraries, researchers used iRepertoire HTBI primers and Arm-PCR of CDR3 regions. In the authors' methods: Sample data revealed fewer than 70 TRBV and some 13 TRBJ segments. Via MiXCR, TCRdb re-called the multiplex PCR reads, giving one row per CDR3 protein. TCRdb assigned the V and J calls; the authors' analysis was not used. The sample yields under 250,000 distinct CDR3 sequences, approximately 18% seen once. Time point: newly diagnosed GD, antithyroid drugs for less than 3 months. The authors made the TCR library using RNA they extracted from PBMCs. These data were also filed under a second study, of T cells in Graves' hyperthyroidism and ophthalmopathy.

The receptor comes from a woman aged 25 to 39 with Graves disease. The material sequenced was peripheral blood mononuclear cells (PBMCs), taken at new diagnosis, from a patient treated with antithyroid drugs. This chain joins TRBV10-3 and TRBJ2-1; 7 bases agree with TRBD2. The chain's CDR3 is CAIKPLTSSSSNEQFF. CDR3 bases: TGTGCCATCAAGCCCCTGACTAGCAGTTCGTCGAATGAGCAGTTCTTC.